A single sample gave rise to the 8 T cell receptor beta chains below, sequenced in a study of shared clonotypes between healthy human individuals. The table came from immunoSEQ multiplex PCR; TCRdb's copy has only in-frame clones and leaves some out. The sample consists of roughly 1 million clones, about 74% of them appearing once. Input material: memory CD4+ T cells sorted from blood. Subset indicated: CD45RA-negative fraction. The receptors originated from a man aged 18 to 30 in good health.

The chain carries TRBV11-2 and TRBJ2-1; TRBD2 matches 14 bases. V was pared by 3 bases and J by 6 bases, with 4 bases of the junction left unmatched. CDR1 and CDR2 from the germline V gene are SGHAT and FQNNGV. The CDR3 has 16 amino acids. CDR3 sequence: CASSFSGTSGSNEQFF. In DNA, the CDR3 is TGTGCCAGCAGCTTTTCCGGGACTAGCGGGAGCAATGAGCAGTTCTTC. The full variable domain, rest sourced from reference TRBV11-2 and TRBJ2-1, is EAGVAQSPRYKIIEKRQSVAFWCNPISGHATLYWYQQILGQGPKLLIQFQNNGVVDDSQLPKDRFSAERLKGVDSTLKIQPAKLEDSAVYLCASSFSGTSGSNEQFFGPGTRLTVL.

The chain has TRBV28 and TRBJ1-6, with D tentatively TRBD1 (6 bases). Germline V lookup: CDR1 MDHEN, CDR2 SYDVKM. The length of the CDR3 is 16 residues. V lost 2 bases, J lost 7 bases, and 15 bases lay in between. The CDR3 coding sequence is TGTGCCAGCAGTTTAAGGCAGGGGCTTGGGAATTCACCCCTCCACTTT. This gives the protein CASSLRQGLGNSPLHF.

The chain employs TRBV18 and TRBJ1-6, with a tentative D call TRBD1 (6 bases). Trimming removed 8 bases at V and 5 bases at J, with 22 bases between. From germline, CDR1 is KGHSH and CDR2 LQKENI. The CDR3 has 17 amino acids. The CDR3 nucleotides are TGTGCCAGCGATAACGGAGGGGTGGCAGGGGATAATTCACCCCTCCACTTT. This codes for CASDNGGVAGDNSPLHF.

To note about this clone: The same CDR3 can be traced to other DNA sequences in this sample. The chain uses TRBV5-1 and TRBJ2-3; D call uncertain. V shed 1 base and J shed 1 base, with 4 bases lying between them. Per the germline V gene, CDR1 is SGHRS and CDR2 is YFSETQ. The CDR3 totals 13 residues. CDR3 nucleotides: TGCGCCAGCAGCTTGTCAGGCACAGATACGCAGTATTTT. It encodes CASSLSGTDTQYF.

The CDR3 DNA is TGTGCCAGCTCACCACCGACCCCGGTCCACGAGCAGTACTTC. It translates to CASSPPTPVHEQYF. This chain links TRBV18 with TRBJ2-7; no clear D gene. V was cut by 0 bases and J by 5 bases, with 11 bases left in between. The germline V gene encodes CDR1 KGHSH and CDR2 LQKENI. The CDR3 consists of 14 residues.

The rearrangement joins TRBV28 to TRBJ1-6; D is perhaps TRBD1 (5 bases). The V gene lost 5 bases and the J gene lost 9 bases, with 14 bases spanning the gap. The CDR3 sequence is 14 residues long. Germline V gene sequence: CDR1 MDHEN, CDR2 SYDVKM. The CDR3 DNA reads TGTGCCAGCAGTAAGGGGCGGGGGGGTTCACCCCTCCACTTT. Protein sequence: CASSKGRGGSPLHF.

For this clone: Possible read error: a much larger clone is one base away. The chain joins TRBV5-4 to TRBJ2-5; D remains ambiguous. Germline V CDR1 and CDR2: SGHNT, YYREEE (reference sequence). The CDR3 has 11 amino acids. Trimming cost V 4 bases and J 3 bases, with 4 bases left between them. The CDR3 spells CASSVEETQYF. The CDR3 DNA is TGTGCCAGCAGCGTAGAAGAGACCCAGTACTTC.

The genes are TRBV28 and TRBJ1-1; 10 nucleotides match TRBD1. Germline CDR1 is MDHEN and CDR2 is SYDVKM. V shed 2 bases and J 5 bases; nucleotides not matched to a gene: 8. The CDR3 covers 16 residues. The chain's CDR3 is CASSLLPGQGTTEAFF. The CDR3 region has the DNA TGTGCCAGCAGTTTACTTCCGGGACAGGGGACGACTGAAGCTTTCTTT.